Detailed here is one T cell receptor beta chain. Its antigen is as yet unknown. These data are taken from a study of T cells in localized non-small cell lung cancer. Germline CDR1 is MDHEN and CDR2 is SYDVKM. V shed 7 bases and J 6 bases; nucleotides not matched to a gene: 9. The CDR3 totals 14 residues. The study's findings and limits: Heterogeneity stays possible, as sequencing covered only one tumor region. Peak T cell clonality was found in uninvolved adjacent lung, exceeding tumor. Greater T cell density in blood accompanied longer overall survival. A median approximately 57 of the top 100 tumor clones appeared in adjacent lung.

The data were produced by immunoSEQ multiplex PCR, yet TCRdb's version contains in-frame clones alone and is incomplete. Of roughly 86,000 clones detected, roughly four fifths appear once; the ten largest clones hold 2.5% to 3%. The gene calls are TRBV28 and TRBJ2-4, with 7 bases lining up with TRBD2. Material: peripheral blood, obtained before any cancer treatment. The receptor was isolated from a man aged 35 to 69 with stage I lung adenocarcinoma. CDR3 residues: CASTLLGRGNIQYF. For the CDR3, the DNA is TGTGCCAGCACTCTCCTGGGGAGGGGAAACATTCAGTACTTC.